Listed below are T cell receptor beta chains from one sample, sequenced in a study of T cell responses to AZD1222 COVID-19 vaccine. Profiling relied on immunoSEQ multiplex PCR, and the TCRdb table lists in-frame clones only, not all of them. The sample consists of some 130,000 clones, 80% to 95% of them appearing once. The source was peripheral blood, collected on day 0 of AZD1222 vaccination. Receptors originate from an adult in good health. Each CDR3 is given with its conserved first and last residue. A D gene is named only where the DNA matches it firmly. Not every row has a clone size; where given, it reads once, few, many or a size class.

D	V	J	size	DNA	CDR3
TRBD2	TRBV15	TRBJ2-7	.	TGTGCCACCAGCAGAGATGAAGCGGGAGGGAACTACGAGCAGTACTTC	CATSRDEAGGNYEQYF
.	TRBV27	TRBJ1-1	.	TGTGCCAGCGCGAGGGGGAACACTGAAGCTTTCTTT	CASARGNTEAFF
.	TRBV11-2	TRBJ1-4	.	TGTGCCAGCAGCTTAGAGGGGGCGCGGAGAAAACTGTTTTTT	CASSLEGARRKLFF
.	TRBV24-1	TRBJ2-7	.	TGTGCCACCAGTGGACGGGGGCAGATTTACGAGCAGTACTTC	CATSGRGQIYEQYF
.	TRBV10-2	TRBJ2-3	.	TGCGCCAGCAGTCGAAGCATAGATACGCAGTATTTT	CASSRSIDTQYF
TRBD1	TRBV9	TRBJ2-4	.	TGTGCCAGCAGCGTAGAGACAGGGTCGAGGGACATTCAGTACTTC	CASSVETGSRDIQYF
TRBD2	TRBV4-1	TRBJ2-1	.	TGCGCCAGCACCCAAAACCCCACCGGGACTACGAGCTCCTACAATGAGCAGTTCTTC	CASTQNPTGTTSSYNEQFF
.	TRBV11-2	TRBJ1-5	.	TGTGCCAGCAGCGCAGAAAGCAATCAGCCCCAGCATTTT	CASSAESNQPQHF
TRBD2	TRBV7-2	TRBJ2-1	.	TGTGCCAGCAGCTTAGGCGGGAGGGAGCAGTTCTTC	CASSLGGREQFF
.	TRBV2	TRBJ2-1	.	TGTGCCAGCATAAGGCAGTTGCCCAATGAGCAGTTCTTC	CASIRQLPNEQFF
TRBD2	TRBV11-2	TRBJ2-2	.	TGTGCCAGCAGCTTAGGCGCGGGAGTGAACACCGGGGAGCTGTTTTTT	CASSLGAGVNTGELFF
.	TRBV19	TRBJ1-1	.	TGTGCCAGTAGTATAAGGGCAAACACTGAAGCTTTCTTT	CASSIRANTEAFF
.	TRBV5-1	TRBJ1-1	.	TGCGCCAGCAGCTCCGGTAAGGGTAACACTGAAGCTTTCTTT	CASSSGKGNTEAFF
.	TRBV3-1/TRBV3-2	TRBJ2-7	.	TGTGCCAGCAGCCTACGGACAGCTTACGAGCAGTACTTC	CASSLRTAYEQYF
.	TRBV5-1	TRBJ1-5	.	TGCGCCAGCAGCCCGGAGGGGGATCAGCCCCAGCATTTT	CASSPEGDQPQHF
TRBD1	TRBV19	TRBJ1-1	once	TGTGCCAGTAGTGTGACAGGGGGCCACACTGAAGCTTTCTTT	CASSVTGGHTEAFF
.	TRBV27	TRBJ1-4	once	TGTGCCAGCACTTTACGAGGACCTAATGAAAAACTGTTTTTT	CASTLRGPNEKLFF
.	TRBV7-2	TRBJ1-1	.	TGTGCCAGCAGCCCACGAGGACAGAACACTGAAGCTTTCTTT	CASSPRGQNTEAFF
TRBD1	TRBV19	TRBJ2-1	.	TGTGCCAGTAGTATAGATCTTAGGACAGGGGGCCGGTACGGGGAGCAGTTCTTC	CASSIDLRTGGRYGEQFF
TRBD1	TRBV3-1/TRBV3-2	TRBJ2-7	.	TGTGCCAGCAGCCAGACAGGGGATGGCGAGCAGTACTTC	CASSQTGDGEQYF
TRBD1	TRBV25-1	TRBJ2-7	once	TGTGCCAGCTGGGGACAGGGTTCCCACGAGCAGTACTTC	CASWGQGSHEQYF
TRBD1	TRBV7-3	TRBJ1-1	.	TGTGCCAGCAGCCCACGGACAGGGGTTTCCACTGAAGCTTTCTTT	CASSPRTGVSTEAFF
.	TRBV7-2	TRBJ1-2	.	TGTGCCAGCAGCTTACTCCGCAGGGGTGGCTACACCTTC	CASSLLRRGGYTF
TRBD2	TRBV29-1	TRBJ2-1	.	TGCAGCGTTGAATTAAACGGGAGGGGCTCCTACAATGAGCAGTTCTTC	CSVELNGRGSYNEQFF
.	TRBV19	TRBJ2-5	.	TGTGCCAGTAGTACCTCCACTAGATACGGAGAGACCCAGTACTTC	CASSTSTRYGETQYF
.	TRBV28	TRBJ2-7	.	TGTGCCAGCAGTTTATTCGGGGCAGATTACGAGCAGTACTTC	CASSLFGADYEQYF
TRBD2	TRBV18	TRBJ2-3	.	TGTGCCAGCTCACCAGCGGGAGTCGGAGATACGCAGTATTTT	CASSPAGVGDTQYF
TRBD2	TRBV5-1	TRBJ2-5	.	TGCGCCAGCAGCCCGCCCCGGGGTAGCGGGAAACAAGAGACCCAGTACTTC	CASSPPRGSGKQETQYF
.	TRBV5-4	TRBJ2-3	.	TGTGCCAGCAGCCTGGGAGGAAACACAGATACGCAGTATTTT	CASSLGGNTDTQYF
TRBD2	TRBV6-6	TRBJ2-1	.	TGTGCCAGCAGCCCGGAGGGACTAGCCAATGAGCAGTTCTTC	CASSPEGLANEQFF
.	TRBV25-1	TRBJ2-5	.	TGTGCCAGCAGTACCCCAGTGGGGGGCGCAGAGACCCAGTACTTC	CASSTPVGGAETQYF
.	TRBV2	TRBJ1-6	few	TGTGCCAGCACCACGGCAGGGAATAATTCACCCCTCCACTTT	CASTTAGNNSPLHF
TRBD2	TRBV19	TRBJ2-1	.	TGTGCCAGCACTAGCGAGGCCTCCTACAATGAGCAGTTCTTC	CASTSEASYNEQFF
TRBD1	TRBV19	TRBJ1-2	.	TGTGCCACGCAGGACAGGGGGAGTGGTGGCTACACCTTC	CATQDRGSGGYTF
.	TRBV5-4	TRBJ2-6	.	TGTGCCAGCAGCTTGGAGTTGGCAGGCCGCTCTGGGGCCAACGTCCTGACTTTC	CASSLELAGRSGANVLTF
.	TRBV6-5	TRBJ2-2	.	TGTGCCAGCAGTTACTTGGGAGGCACCGGGGAGCTGTTTTTT	CASSYLGGTGELFF
TRBD1	TRBV2	TRBJ2-2	.	TGTGCCAGCAGAGGACAGGGTATTGGGGAGCTGTTTTTT	CASRGQGIGELFF
TRBD2	TRBV5-1	TRBJ2-1	.	TGCGCCAGCAGCCCGGGGGGGTCACGATTCTTC	CASSPGGSRFF
.	TRBV7-9	TRBJ2-1	.	TGTGCCAGCAGCTCAACAGGGAGAGGGCCCTACAATGAGCAGTTCTTC	CASSSTGRGPYNEQFF
.	TRBV19	TRBJ1-5	.	TGTGCCAGTAGTATAAGGACAGACAATCAGCCCCAGCATTTT	CASSIRTDNQPQHF
TRBD1	TRBV5-1	TRBJ2-6	.	TGCGCCAGCAGCTTGGATTTGGGACAGGGGGCCAACGTCCTGACTTTC	CASSLDLGQGANVLTF
.	TRBV15	TRBJ1-5	.	TGTGCCACCAGCAGAGAAAGGGGGGCAGGGCAGCCCCAGCATTTT	CATSRERGAGQPQHF
TRBD1	TRBV7-2	TRBJ1-5	.	TGTGCCAGCAGCTTCAGGGGGGGCAATCAGCCCCAGCATTTT	CASSFRGGNQPQHF
TRBD1	TRBV2	TRBJ2-4	.	TGTGCCAGCAGCTTATACTCGGGACCCGACAGGGGAAACATTCAGTACTTC	CASSLYSGPDRGNIQYF
.	TRBV6-6	TRBJ2-4	.	TGTGCCAGCAGTTACTCTGATGGCAAAAACATTCAGTACTTC	CASSYSDGKNIQYF
TRBD1	TRBV19	TRBJ2-7	.	TGTGCCAGTAGTCCTCTCGGTGAAGGGGGCGTCGAGCAGTACTTC	CASSPLGEGGVEQYF
TRBD1	TRBV7-6	TRBJ1-4	.	TGTGCCAGCAGCCAGGGGGGCAGACGGGGGCATGCAACTAATGAAAAACTGTTTTTT	CASSQGGRRGHATNEKLFF
TRBD1	TRBV5-4	TRBJ2-7	once	TGTGCCAGCAGCTTGGGGGGACAGGGCGTCTACGAGCAGTACTTC	CASSLGGQGVYEQYF
TRBD1	TRBV11-2	TRBJ2-2	.	TGTGCCAGCAGCGTACAGGGGACCGGGGAGCTGTTTTTT	CASSVQGTGELFF